This TCR beta chain was captured by sequencing in a study of blood T cells in healthy people across ages. Notes on the study in general: CMV infection status of these donors was not known.

V was clipped by 5 bases and J by 2 bases, with 13 bases between them. This CDR3 spans 14 amino acids. Germline V gene data show CDR1 as MNHNS and CDR2 as SASEGT. Remarks on this clonotype: Its cognate antigen is unknown.

Sample-barcoded 5' priming and a J-beta primer mix drove a second PCR of roughly 6 to 12 cycles. TCRdb analysed the 5' RACE reads with MiXCR anew, one entry per CDR3 protein. The sample carries over a million distinct CDR3 sequences, around 42% recorded once. The receptor comes from a woman aged 18-30 years in good health. Sequenced material: blood. The V gene is TRBV6-1, the J gene TRBJ2-7; D may be TRBD2 (5 bases). This CDR3 reads CASSTDGKTYEQYF. The DNA of the CDR3 is TGTGCCAGCAGTACTGACGGGAAGACCTACGAGCAGTACTTC.